This T cell receptor (beta chain) was captured in a study of glioma-infiltrating T cells. Study-level findings and limits: Gliomas, especially low-grade, showed above-expected tissue-blood divergence; non-neoplastic patients showed below. Very few CDR3 sequences were shared between tissue and blood.

CDR1 is SGHDN and CDR2 is FVKESK in the germline V gene. There are 14 residues in the CDR3. Trimming removed 7 bases from V and 3 bases from J, with 13 bases in between. TCR alpha and beta CDR3 regions were amplified from RNA using iRepertoire nested multiplex PCR. For one-step reverse transcription and amplification, about 85-400 ng of tissue mRNA or PBMC total RNA was used. TCRdb called the multiplex PCR reads again in MiXCR, with one record for every CDR3 protein. The top ten clones hold just over 20% of a sample with 150,000 to 200,000 distinct CDR3 sequences, roughly a third of them seen once. This clonotype was recorded many times. Antigen unknown.

This clonotype was sampled from a human donor with low-grade glioma or glioblastoma, undergoing nonglioma brain surgery, or in good health (not recorded which). The material sequenced was glioma tissue, nonneoplastic brain tissue, or PBMCs (not recorded which). The chain joins TRBV14 to TRBJ1-3, with D possibly matching TRBD1 (6 bases). CDR3: CASTAGARGNTIYF. The CDR3 DNA reads as TGTGCCAGCACCGCGGGGGCGCGTGGAAACACCATATATTTT.